Listed here are 12 T cell receptor beta chains from one sample, sequenced in a study of T cell repertoires in cytomegalovirus infection. One entry per CDR3 protein, called by TCRdb with MiXCR from the reads. The sample contains around 450,000 distinct CDR3 sequences, about 33% of which appear only once. Material: PBMCs. These TCRs come from a human donor in good health (CMV status not recorded). Some clones in this sample may be carry-over from other donors' samples.

In this sample, this clonotype turned up a few times. This CDR3 is CASSPPYSYEQYF. In DNA, the CDR3 is TGTGCCAGCAGCCCCCCGTATTCCTACGAGCAGTACTTC. The chain has TRBV11-2 and TRBJ2-7; unclear D gene. The CDR3 sequence is 13 residues long. V lost 5 bases to trimming and J lost 1 base, with 9 bases between them. Germline assignment: CDR1 SGHAT and CDR2 FQNNGV.

This clonotype has ten or more counts. The genes are TRBV6-6 and TRBJ1-1, with D possibly TRBD1 on 5 matching bases. The CDR3 extends over 13 amino acids. V gave up 2 bases and J gave up 4 bases, with 8 bases separating them. CDR1 is MNHNY and CDR2 is SVGAGI in the germline V gene (reference sequence). As DNA, the CDR3 is TGTGCCAGCAGTTACGGGGGAGGCACTGAAGCTTTCTTT. The encoded protein is CASSYGGGTEAFF.

The rearrangement links TRBV11-2 to TRBJ1-4; 7 positions match TRBD1. Germline V lookup: CDR1 SGHAT, CDR2 FQNNGV. The CDR3 totals 16 residues. With 4 bases clipped from V and 5 bases from J, the junction kept 10 bases outside the gene matches. The CDR3: CASSYPRQGLNEKLFF. CDR3 DNA sequence: TGTGCCAGCAGCTACCCCAGACAGGGATTAAATGAAAAACTGTTTTTT.

The chain couples TRBV28 to TRBJ1-2; perhaps TRBD1 as D (6 bases). This CDR3 comprises 15 residues. Looked up from germline, CDR1 is MDHEN and CDR2 is SYDVKM. The V end was cut by 4 bases, the J end by 5 bases, with 17 bases between. For the CDR3, the DNA is TGTGCCAGCAGTTCCTTGCCAGGACAGAATTATGGCTACACCTTC. Translating gives CASSSLPGQNYGYTF.

In this sample, this clonotype turned up many times. This rearrangement joins TRBV11-2 to TRBJ1-2; 10 bases are shared with TRBD1. J was trimmed by 5 bases and V by 4 bases; bases with no gene match: 13. The CDR3 has 17 residues. The germline V gene has CDR1 SGHAT and CDR2 FQNNGV. CDR3 bases: TGTGCCAGCAGCTCCATTAAAATGAGGACAGGGGGATATGGCTACACCTTC. Its translation is CASSSIKMRTGGYGYTF.

The chain links TRBV6-6 to TRBJ2-7; TRBD1 aligns across 9 bases. CDR3 length equals 14 residues. Germline values: CDR1 MNHNY, CDR2 SVGAGI (reference sequence). With 7 bases clipped from V and 7 bases from J, the junction kept 11 bases outside the gene matches. The CDR3 bases are TGTGCCAGCATCAACCGGGACAGGGTCCGGGAGCAGTACTTC. Translation: CASINRDRVREQYF.

This clonotype was counted a few times. CDR3 amino acids: CSARVGGAEDTQYF. CDR3 sequence (DNA): TGCAGTGCTAGAGTCGGGGGGGCAGAAGATACGCAGTATTTT. The chain has TRBV20-1 and TRBJ2-3; the match to TRBD2 covers 8 bases. The CDR3 loop spans 14 amino acids. Trimming at V came to 1 base and at J to 5 bases, leaving 5 bases not matched to a gene. The germline V gene encodes CDR1 DFQATT and CDR2 SNEGSKA (reference sequence).

This clonotype was seen a few times. The chain has TRBV4-3 and TRBJ2-7; no reliable D call. V was clipped by 0 bases and J by 0 bases, with 9 bases between them. The CDR3 covers 15 residues. In germline, CDR1 is LGHNA, CDR2 YSLEER. CDR3 region: CASSQEAASSYEQYF. The CDR3 nucleotides are TGCGCCAGCAGCCAAGAGGCGGCAAGCTCCTACGAGCAGTACTTC.

There are a few counts of this clonotype. The chain carries TRBV5-4 and TRBJ2-7; the match to TRBD2 covers 7 bases. The CDR3 is 16 amino acids. Trimming at V came to 0 bases and at J to 9 bases, leaving 15 bases not matched to a gene. Germline lookup yields CDR1 SGHNT and CDR2 YYREEE (reference sequence). The DNA of the CDR3 is TGTGCCAGCAGCTTGGACCCGGAGACTAGCAAGACCTGGCAGTACTTC. It encodes CASSLDPETSKTWQYF.

At least ten counts were recorded for this clonotype. The chain employs TRBV7-2 and TRBJ1-2; TRBD1 matches 7 bases. The V gene's germline CDR1 is SGHTA and CDR2 FQGNSA. The CDR3 runs 13 residues. J gave up 4 bases and V 5 bases, and 4 bases lay outside the gene matches. CDR3 bases: TGTGCCAGCAGCCAGGGACAGATCTATGGCTACACCTTC. Amino acid sequence: CASSQGQIYGYTF. The full variable domain, with the rest looked up from reference TRBV7-2 and TRBJ1-2, is GAGVSQSPSNKVTEKGKDVELRCDPISGHTALYWYRQSLGQGLEFLIYFQGNSAPDKSGLPSDRFSAERTGGSVSTLTIQRTQQEDSAVYLCASSQGQIYGYTFGSGTRLTVV.

The chain employs TRBV19 and TRBJ1-1, with a tentative D call TRBD1 (5 bases). Trimming cost V 8 bases and J 7 bases, with 11 bases left between them. Germline-derived CDR1 and CDR2 are LNHDA and SQIVND (reference sequence). The CDR3 loop spans 11 amino acids. CDR3 sequence: CASLRGIEAFF. The CDR3 nucleotides read TGTGCCAGTCTTCGGGGCATTGAAGCTTTCTTT.

The table lists this clonotype with many counts. The V and J genes are TRBV12-3 or TRBV12-4 and TRBJ2-1, with D perhaps TRBD1 (5 bases). The V end lost 7 bases, the J end lost 4 bases, and 11 bases lay between the germline ends. This CDR3 region has 13 residues. The CDR3 loop is CASTRTPYNEQFF. DNA of the CDR3: TGTGCCAGCACCCGGACACCATACAATGAGCAGTTCTTC.